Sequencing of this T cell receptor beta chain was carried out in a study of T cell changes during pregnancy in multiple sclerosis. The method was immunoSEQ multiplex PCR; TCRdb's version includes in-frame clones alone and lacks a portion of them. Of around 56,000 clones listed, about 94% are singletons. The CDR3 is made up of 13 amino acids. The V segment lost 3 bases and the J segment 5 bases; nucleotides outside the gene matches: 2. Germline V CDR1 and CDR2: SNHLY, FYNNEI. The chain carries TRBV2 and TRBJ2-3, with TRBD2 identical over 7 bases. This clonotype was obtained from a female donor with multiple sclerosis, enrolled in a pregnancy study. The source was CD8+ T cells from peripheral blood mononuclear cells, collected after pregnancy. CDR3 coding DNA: TGTGCCAGCAGTGACGGACTAGAAGATACGCAGTATTTT. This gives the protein CASSDGLEDTQYF.